This T cell receptor beta chain originates from a study of control samples from healthy donors and cancer patients. Germline loops: CDR1 SEHNR, CDR2 FQNEAQ (reference sequence). The CDR3 spans 14 residues. The germline V and J ends were trimmed by 4 bases and 4 bases, with 13 bases remaining between them. Only in-frame clones appear in the TCRdb table, and some are missing; sequencing was by immunoSEQ multiplex PCR. This table has fewer than 95,000 clones, about 85% appearing once. The chain combines TRBV7-9 with TRBJ1-1; TRBD1 might be the D (6 bases). This receptor was taken from a man aged 30-40 years in good health. Sequencing was done on a sample of blood. This CDR3 reads CASSSRGESTEAFF. The CDR3 DNA is TGTGCCAGCAGCTCTAGGGGGGAGAGCACTGAAGCTTTCTTT. The full variable domain, completed using reference TRBV7-9 and TRBJ1-1, is DTGVSQNPRHKITKRGQNVTFRCDPISEHNRLYWYRQTLGQGPEFLTYFQNEAQLEKSRLLSDRFSAERPKGSFSTLEIQRTEQGDSAMYLCASSSRGESTEAFFGQGTRLTVV.